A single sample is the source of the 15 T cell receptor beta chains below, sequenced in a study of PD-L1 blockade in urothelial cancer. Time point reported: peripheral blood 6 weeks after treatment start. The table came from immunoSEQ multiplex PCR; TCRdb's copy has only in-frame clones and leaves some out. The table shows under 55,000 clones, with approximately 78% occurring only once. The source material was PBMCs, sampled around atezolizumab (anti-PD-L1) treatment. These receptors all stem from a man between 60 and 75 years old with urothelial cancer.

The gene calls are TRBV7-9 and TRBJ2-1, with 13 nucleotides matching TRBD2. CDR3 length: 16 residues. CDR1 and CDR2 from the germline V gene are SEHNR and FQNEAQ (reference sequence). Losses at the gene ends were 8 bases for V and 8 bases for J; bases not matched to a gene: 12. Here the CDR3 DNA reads TGTGCCAGCGCCCCAGGACTAGCGGGAGAAAGGGATGAGCAGTTCTTC. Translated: CASAPGLAGERDEQFF. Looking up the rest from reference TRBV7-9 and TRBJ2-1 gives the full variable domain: DTGVSQNPRHKITKRGQNVTFRCDPISEHNRLYWYRQTLGQGPEFLTYFQNEAQLEKSRLLSDRFSAERPKGSFSTLEIQRTEQGDSAMYLCASAPGLAGERDEQFFGPGTRLTVL.

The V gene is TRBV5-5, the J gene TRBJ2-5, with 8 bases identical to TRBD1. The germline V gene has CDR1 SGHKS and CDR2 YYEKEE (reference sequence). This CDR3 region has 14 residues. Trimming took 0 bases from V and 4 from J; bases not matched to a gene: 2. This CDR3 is CASSLGQGRETQYF. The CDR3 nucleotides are TGTGCCAGCAGCTTGGGACAGGGGAGAGAGACCCAGTACTTC.

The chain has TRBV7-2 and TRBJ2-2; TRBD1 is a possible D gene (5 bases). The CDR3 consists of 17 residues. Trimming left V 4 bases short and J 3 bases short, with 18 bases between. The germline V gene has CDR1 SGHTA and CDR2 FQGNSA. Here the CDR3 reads CASSSERQGGYTGELFF. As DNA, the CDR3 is TGTGCCAGCAGCTCCGAGAGGCAGGGTGGCTACACCGGGGAGCTGTTTTTT.

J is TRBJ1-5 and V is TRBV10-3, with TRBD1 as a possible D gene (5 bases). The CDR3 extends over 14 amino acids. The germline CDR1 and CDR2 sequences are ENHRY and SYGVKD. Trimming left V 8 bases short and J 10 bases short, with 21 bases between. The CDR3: CAIGSRAPGDPQHF. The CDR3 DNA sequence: TGTGCCATCGGCAGCAGGGCCCCGGGGGACCCCCAGCATTTT.

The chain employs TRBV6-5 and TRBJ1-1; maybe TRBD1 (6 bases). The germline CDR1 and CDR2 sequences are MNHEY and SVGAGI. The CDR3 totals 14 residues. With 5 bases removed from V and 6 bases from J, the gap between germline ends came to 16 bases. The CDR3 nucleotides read TGTGCCAGCAGTCACCTAGGACAGTCCCCTGAAGCTTTCTTT. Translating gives CASSHLGQSPEAFF.

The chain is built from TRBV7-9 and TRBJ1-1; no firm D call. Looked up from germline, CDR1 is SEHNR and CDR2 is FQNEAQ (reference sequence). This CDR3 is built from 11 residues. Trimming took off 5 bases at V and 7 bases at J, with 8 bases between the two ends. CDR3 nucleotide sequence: TGTGCCAGCAGCCTGCAGTATGAAGCTTTCTTT. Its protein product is CASSLQYEAFF.

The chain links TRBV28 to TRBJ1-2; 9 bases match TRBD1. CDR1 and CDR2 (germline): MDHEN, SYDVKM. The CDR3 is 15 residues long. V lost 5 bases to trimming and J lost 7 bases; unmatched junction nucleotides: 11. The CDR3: CASSLRLGQGVGYTF. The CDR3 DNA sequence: TGTGCCAGCAGTCTACGTTTGGGACAGGGTGTTGGCTACACCTTC.

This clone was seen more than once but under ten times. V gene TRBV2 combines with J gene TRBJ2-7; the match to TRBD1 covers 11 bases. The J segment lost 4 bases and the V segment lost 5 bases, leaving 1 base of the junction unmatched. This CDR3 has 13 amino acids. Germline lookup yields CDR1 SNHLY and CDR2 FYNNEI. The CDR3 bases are TGTGCCAGCAGTAGGGACAGGGGGTACGAGCAGTACTTC. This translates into CASSRDRGYEQYF.

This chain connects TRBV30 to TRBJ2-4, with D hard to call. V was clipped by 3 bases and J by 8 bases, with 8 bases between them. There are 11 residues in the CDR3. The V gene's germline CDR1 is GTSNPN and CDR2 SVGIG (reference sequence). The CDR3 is CAWRQEHIQYF. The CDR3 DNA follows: TGTGCCTGGAGGCAGGAACACATTCAGTACTTC.

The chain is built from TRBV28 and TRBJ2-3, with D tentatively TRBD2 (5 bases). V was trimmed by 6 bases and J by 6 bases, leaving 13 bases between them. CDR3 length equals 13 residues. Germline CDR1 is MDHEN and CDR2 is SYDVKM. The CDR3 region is CASSQPGFDTQYF. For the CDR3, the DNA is TGTGCCAGCAGCCAACCGGGGTTCGATACGCAGTATTTT. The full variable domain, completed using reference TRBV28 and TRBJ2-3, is DVKVTQSSRYLVKRTGEKVFLECVQDMDHENMFWYRQDPGLGLRLIYFSYDVKMKEKGDIPEGYSVSREKKERFSLILESASTNQTSMYLCASSQPGFDTQYFGPGTRLTVL.

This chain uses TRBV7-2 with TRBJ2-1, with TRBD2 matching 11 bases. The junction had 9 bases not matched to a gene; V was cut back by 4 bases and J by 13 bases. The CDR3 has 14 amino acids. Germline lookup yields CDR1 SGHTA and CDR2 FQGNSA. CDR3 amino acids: CASSSGLAAVFQFF. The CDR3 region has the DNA TGTGCCAGCAGCTCGGGACTAGCGGCCGTTTTCCAGTTCTTC.

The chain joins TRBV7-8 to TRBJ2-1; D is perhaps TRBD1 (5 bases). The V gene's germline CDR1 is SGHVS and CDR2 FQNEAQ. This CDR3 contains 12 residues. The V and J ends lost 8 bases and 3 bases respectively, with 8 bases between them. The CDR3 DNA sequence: TGTGCCAGCCAGGGCCTCTACAATGAGCAGTTCTTC. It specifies CASQGLYNEQFF.

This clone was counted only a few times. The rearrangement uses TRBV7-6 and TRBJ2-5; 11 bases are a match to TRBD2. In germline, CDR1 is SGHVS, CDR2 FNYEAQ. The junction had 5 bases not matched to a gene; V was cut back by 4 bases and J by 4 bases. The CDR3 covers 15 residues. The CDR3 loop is CASSSTSGVAETQYF. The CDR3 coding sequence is TGTGCCAGCAGCTCGACTAGCGGGGTGGCAGAGACCCAGTACTTC. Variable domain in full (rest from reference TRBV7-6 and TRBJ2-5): GAGVSQSPRYKVTKRGQDVALRCDPISGHVSLYWYRQALGQGPEFLTYFNYEAQQDKSGLPNDRFSAERPEGSISTLTIQRTEQRDSAMYRCASSSTSGVAETQYFGPGTRLLVL.

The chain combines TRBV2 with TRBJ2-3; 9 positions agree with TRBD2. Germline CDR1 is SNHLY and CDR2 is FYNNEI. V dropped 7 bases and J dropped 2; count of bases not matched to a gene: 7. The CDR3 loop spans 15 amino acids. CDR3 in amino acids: CASKPSGIFTDTQYF. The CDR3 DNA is TGTGCCAGCAAACCTAGCGGGATATTCACAGATACGCAGTATTTT. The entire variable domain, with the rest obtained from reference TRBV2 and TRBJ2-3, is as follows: EPEVTQTPSHQVTQMGQEVILRCVPISNHLYFYWYRQILGQKVEFLVSFYNNEISEKSEIFDDQFSVERPDGSNFTLKIRSTKLEDSAMYFCASKPSGIFTDTQYFGPGTRLTVL.

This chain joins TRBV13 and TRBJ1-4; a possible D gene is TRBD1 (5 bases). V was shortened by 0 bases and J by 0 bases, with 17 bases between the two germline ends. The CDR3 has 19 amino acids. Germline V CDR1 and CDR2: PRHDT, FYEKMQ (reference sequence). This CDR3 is CASSLGISPRQSTNEKLFF. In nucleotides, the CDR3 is TGTGCCAGCAGCTTAGGCATCTCGCCCAGACAGTCAACTAATGAAAAACTGTTTTTT.